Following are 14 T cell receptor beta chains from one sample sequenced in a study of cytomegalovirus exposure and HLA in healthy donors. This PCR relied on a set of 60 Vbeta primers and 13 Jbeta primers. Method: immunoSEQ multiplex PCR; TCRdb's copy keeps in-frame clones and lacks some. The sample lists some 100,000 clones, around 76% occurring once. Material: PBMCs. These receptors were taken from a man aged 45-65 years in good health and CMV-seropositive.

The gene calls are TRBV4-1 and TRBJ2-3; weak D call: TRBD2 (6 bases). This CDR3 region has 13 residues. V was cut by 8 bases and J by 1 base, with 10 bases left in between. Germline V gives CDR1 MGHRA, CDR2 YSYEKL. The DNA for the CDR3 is TGCGCCAGCCGGGAGCCCGGCACAGATACGCAGTATTTT. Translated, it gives CASREPGTDTQYF.

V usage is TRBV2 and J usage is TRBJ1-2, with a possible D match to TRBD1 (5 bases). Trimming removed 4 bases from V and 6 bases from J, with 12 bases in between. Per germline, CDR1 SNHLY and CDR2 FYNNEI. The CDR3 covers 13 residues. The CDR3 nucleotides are TGTGCCAGCAGTGTAAGCAGGGAAAATGGCTACACCTTC. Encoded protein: CASSVSRENGYTF.

The CDR3 region has the DNA TGCGCCAGCAGCTCGCCAACAATAAGCTCCTACAATGAGCAGTTCTTC. Residues: CASSSPTISSYNEQFF. The J gene is TRBJ2-1, the V gene TRBV5-1; no definite D call. The CDR3 runs to 16 residues. Trimming removed 3 bases from V and 0 bases from J, with 13 bases in between. Germline V CDR1 and CDR2: SGHRS, YFSETQ. The complete variable domain, with remaining parts taken from reference TRBV5-1 and TRBJ2-1, reads KAGVTQTPRYLIKTRGQQVTLSCSPISGHRSVSWYQQTPGQGLQFLFEYFSETQRNKGNFPGRFSGRQFSNSRSEMNVSTLELGDSALYLCASSSPTISSYNEQFFGPGTRLTVL.

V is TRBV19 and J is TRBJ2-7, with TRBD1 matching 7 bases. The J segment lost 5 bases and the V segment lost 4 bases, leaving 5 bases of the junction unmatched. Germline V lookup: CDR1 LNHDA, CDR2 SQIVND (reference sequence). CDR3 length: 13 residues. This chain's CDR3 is CASSSNRGNEQYF. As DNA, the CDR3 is TGTGCCAGTAGTAGCAACAGGGGAAACGAGCAGTACTTC.

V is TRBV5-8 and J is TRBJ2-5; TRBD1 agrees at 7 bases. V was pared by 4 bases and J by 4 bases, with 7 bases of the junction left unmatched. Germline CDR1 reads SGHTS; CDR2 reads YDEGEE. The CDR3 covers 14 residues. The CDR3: CASSADRNLETQYF. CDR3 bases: TGTGCCAGCAGCGCGGACAGGAATTTAGAGACCCAGTACTTC.

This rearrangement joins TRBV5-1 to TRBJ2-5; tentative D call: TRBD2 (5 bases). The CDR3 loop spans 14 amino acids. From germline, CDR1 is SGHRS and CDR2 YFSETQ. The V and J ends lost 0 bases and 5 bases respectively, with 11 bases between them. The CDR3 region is CASSLGPAEETQYF. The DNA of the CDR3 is TGCGCCAGCAGCTTGGGGCCAGCGGAGGAGACCCAGTACTTC.

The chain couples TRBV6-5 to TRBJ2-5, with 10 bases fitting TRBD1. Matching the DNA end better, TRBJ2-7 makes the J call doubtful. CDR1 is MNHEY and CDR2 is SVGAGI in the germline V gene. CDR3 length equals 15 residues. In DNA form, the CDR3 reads TGTGCCAGCGGGGTAGAAGGGACAGGGGTCTCCGAGCAGTACTTC. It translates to CASGVEGTGVSEQYF.

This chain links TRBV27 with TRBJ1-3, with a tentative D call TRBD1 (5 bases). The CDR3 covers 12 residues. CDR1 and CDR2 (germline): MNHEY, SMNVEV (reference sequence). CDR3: CAAGDAGNTIYF. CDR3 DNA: TGTGCGGCGGGGGACGCTGGAAACACCATATATTTT.

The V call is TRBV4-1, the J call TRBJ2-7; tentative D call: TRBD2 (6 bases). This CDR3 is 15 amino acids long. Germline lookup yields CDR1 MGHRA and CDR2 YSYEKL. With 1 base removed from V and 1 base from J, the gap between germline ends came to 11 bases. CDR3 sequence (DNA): TGCGCCAGCAGCCAAGGTCCGGGAGCATCCTACGAGCAGTACTTC. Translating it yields CASSQGPGASYEQYF.

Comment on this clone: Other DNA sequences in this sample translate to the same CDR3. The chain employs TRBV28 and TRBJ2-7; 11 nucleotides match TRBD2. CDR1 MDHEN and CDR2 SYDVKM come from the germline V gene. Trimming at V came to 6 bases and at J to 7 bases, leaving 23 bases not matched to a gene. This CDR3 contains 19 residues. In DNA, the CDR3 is TGTGCCAGCAGCCTGACGTCCCCCCTACTAGCGGGAGCCCTCGGTGAGCAGTACTTC. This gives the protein CASSLTSPLLAGALGEQYF.

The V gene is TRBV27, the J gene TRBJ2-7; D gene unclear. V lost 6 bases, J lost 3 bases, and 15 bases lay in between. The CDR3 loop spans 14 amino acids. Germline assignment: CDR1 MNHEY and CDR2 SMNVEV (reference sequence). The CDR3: CASSDAASSYEQYF. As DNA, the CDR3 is TGTGCCAGCAGCGACGCGGCCAGTAGCTACGAGCAGTACTTC.

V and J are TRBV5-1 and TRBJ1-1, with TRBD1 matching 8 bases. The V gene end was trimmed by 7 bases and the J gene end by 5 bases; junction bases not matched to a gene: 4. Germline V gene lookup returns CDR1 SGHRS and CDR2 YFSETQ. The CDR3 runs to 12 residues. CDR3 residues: CASGDRGTEAFF. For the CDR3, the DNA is TGCGCCAGCGGTGACAGGGGAACTGAAGCTTTCTTT.

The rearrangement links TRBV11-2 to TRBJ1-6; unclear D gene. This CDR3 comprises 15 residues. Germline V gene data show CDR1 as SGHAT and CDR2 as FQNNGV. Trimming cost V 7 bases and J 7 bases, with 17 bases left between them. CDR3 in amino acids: CASNSYGDQNSPLHF. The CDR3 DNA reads TGTGCCAGCAACTCCTACGGGGATCAGAATTCACCCCTCCACTTT.

CDR3 bases: TGTGCCAGCAGTGAACTCGGACAGTCTGAAGCTTTCTTT. Amino acid sequence: CASSELGQSEAFF. This chain uses TRBV25-1 with TRBJ1-1, with D tentatively TRBD1 (6 bases). V lost 2 bases, J lost 6 bases, and 10 bases lay in between. The V gene's germline CDR1 is MGHDK and CDR2 SYGVNS. The CDR3 has 13 amino acids.